This T cell receptor (beta chain) was captured by sequencing in a study of blood T cell repertoires in COVID-19. Study in general: T cells, B-cell-depleted T cells, or PBMCs supplied cDNA or gDNA.

This CDR3 has 13 residues. From germline, CDR1 is SGHRS and CDR2 YFSETQ. V lost 2 bases, J lost 8 bases, and 13 bases lay in between. Under the authors' procedure: It was from reference gene primer amplification that nucleated cell counts were estimated. Assay: immunoSEQ multiplex PCR; the TCRdb copy retains only in-frame clones and omits some. For V, J and clone size, that table is used; D and trimming come from the DNA. The table records about 80,000 clones, 82% of them present only once. The gene calls are TRBV5-1 and TRBJ1-2; unclear D gene. The specimen was peripheral blood. This TCR was sampled from a woman in her seventies with acute or convalescent COVID-19. The CDR3 loop reads CASSFGQSGGYTF. CDR3 in DNA: TGCGCCAGCAGCTTCGGGCAGAGCGGGGGCTACACCTTC.